The source of this T cell receptor beta chain is a study of CD8+ T cells in alopecia areata. Once RNA had been extracted, it was reverse transcribed into cDNA to act as the sequencing template. Repertoires were generated with immunoSEQ multiplex PCR, while TCRdb's copy carries only in-frame clones and drops some. The data show 95,000 to 100,000 clones, 50% to 75% seen once. CDR1 and CDR2 from the germline V gene are SQVTM and ANQGSEA. This CDR3 is 12 amino acids long. Deletions cut 4 bases from V and 5 bases from J, with 11 bases between. The treatment was: oral pan-JAK inhibitor, 5-10 mg twice daily. Cell sorting was applied to PBMCs, and CD4+ and CD8+ T cells were collected.

The rearrangement uses TRBV29-1 and TRBJ1-1; D not resolved. This clonotype originated in a human donor with alopecia areata. The sample here was CD8+ T cells sorted from blood, taken at week 4, from a patient treated with tofacitinib. In DNA form, the CDR3 reads TGCAGCGTTGTTGAATCGAGGACTGAAGCTTTCTTT. This encodes CSVVESRTEAFF.